These T cell receptor beta chains were read from a single sample in a study of blood T cells in healthy people across ages. Each CDR3 protein gets one entry after TCRdb re-called the 5' RACE reads with MiXCR. The data show 1.8 million or so distinct CDR3 sequences, with 35% to 50% seen just once and 23% held by the top ten. The material sequenced was blood. Receptors were obtained from a human donor in good health. CDR3s include the opening cysteine and the closing phenylalanine or tryptophan. A D gene is named only where the DNA matches it firmly. For some rows the clone size is stated as once, few or many, or as a class when expanded; others skip it.

clone size	D gene	V gene	J gene	CDR3 protein	CDR3 DNA
.	TRBD2	TRBV11-2	TRBJ2-3	CASSLETSGRADTQYF	TGTGCCAGCAGCTTAGAGACTAGCGGAAGGGCAGATACGCAGTATTTT
few	.	TRBV7-9	TRBJ2-7	CASSVTGFEQYF	TGTGCCAGCAGCGTTACAGGGTTCGAGCAGTACTTC
few	.	TRBV12-3/TRBV12-4	TRBJ1-2	CASTLGRRNYGYTF	TGTGCCAGCACCCTAGGACGGAGAAACTATGGCTACACCTTC
.	.	TRBV4-1	TRBJ2-7	CASSQYFIGYEQYF	TGCGCCAGCAGCCAATATTTTATCGGCTACGAGCAGTACTTC
.	TRBD2	TRBV6-6	TRBJ2-3	CTSSPSGAGGTDTQYF	TGTACCAGCAGCCCCTCCGGGGCGGGGGGCACAGATACGCAGTATTTT
many	.	TRBV28	TRBJ2-5	CASSFPETETQYF	TGTGCCAGCAGTTTTCCCGAGACGGAGACCCAGTACTTC
once	.	TRBV20-1	TRBJ1-2	CSAARILYGYTF	TGCAGTGCTGCCAGGATTCTCTATGGCTACACCTTC
few	TRBD2	TRBV20-1	TRBJ2-7	CSAEPISGGFYEQYF	TGCAGTGCCGAACCCATCAGCGGGGGTTTCTACGAGCAGTACTTC
few	.	TRBV4-1	TRBJ1-5	CASSQGFFQPQHF	TGCGCCAGCAGCCAAGGATTCTTTCAGCCCCAGCATTTT
.	TRBD1	TRBV7-2	TRBJ2-3	CASSLAGRGRTDAQYF	TGTGCCAGCAGCTTAGCGGGTAGGGGGCGCACAGATGCGCAGTATTTT
few	.	TRBV20-1	TRBJ2-1	CSAGTGRGLPYNEQFF	TGCAGTGCCGGGACGGGGCGGGGGCTACCATACAATGAGCAGTTCTTC
few	TRBD1	TRBV6-5	TRBJ1-2	CASTRTGVGYTF	TGTGCCAGCACCAGGACAGGGGTGGGCTACACCTTC
few	.	TRBV9	TRBJ2-3	CASSVKNTQYF	TGTGCCAGCAGCGTAAAAAATACGCAGTATTTT
.	.	TRBV12-3/TRBV12-4	TRBJ1-3	CASSFGSREVNTIYF	TGTGCCAGCAGTTTCGGGTCTCGAGAAGTTAACACCATATATTTT
few	TRBD1	TRBV18	TRBJ1-2	CASSPRDSDYGYTF	TGTGCCAGCTCACCACGGGACAGTGACTATGGCTACACCTTC
few	TRBD2	TRBV2	TRBJ2-7	CASNGGEQYF	TGTGCCAGCAACGGGGGGGAGCAGTACTTC
.	TRBD1	TRBV25-1	TRBJ1-2	CASKGPGTGAYGYTF	TGTGCCAGCAAGGGGCCCGGGACAGGGGCATATGGCTACACCTTC
few	.	TRBV29-1	TRBJ2-4	CSVLSDGQLKNIQYF	TGCAGCGTTCTTAGTGACGGACAGCTCAAAAACATTCAGTACTTC
once	.	TRBV19	TRBJ1-5	CASSKVQAQPQHF	TGTGCCAGTAGTAAGGTACAGGCCCAGCCCCAGCATTTT
.	TRBD2	TRBV20-1	TRBJ2-3	CSATPGLALTDTQYF	TGCAGTGCTACCCCGGGACTAGCCCTCACAGATACGCAGTATTTT
.	TRBD1	TRBV27	TRBJ2-7	CASSWTGAFYEQYF	TGTGCCAGCAGTTGGACAGGGGCCTTCTACGAGCAGTACTTC
.	TRBD1	TRBV29-1	TRBJ2-7	CSVIPGQNEQYF	TGCAGCGTGATACCGGGACAGAACGAGCAGTACTTC
.	TRBD2	TRBV15	TRBJ2-3	CATSRPLSGGPINTQYF	TGTGCCACCAGCAGACCCTTGAGCGGGGGGCCAATAAATACGCAGTATTTT
.	.	TRBV4-3	TRBJ1-2	CASSPSLGLAGYTF	TGCGCCAGCAGCCCTTCTTTGGGTTTAGCTGGCTACACCTTC
many	TRBD1	TRBV29-1	TRBJ2-1	CSVEEGTGSSYNEQFF	TGCAGCGTTGAAGAAGGGACAGGGAGCTCCTACAATGAGCAGTTCTTC
.	.	TRBV6-5	TRBJ1-2	CASSMDGVRYGYTF	TGTGCCAGCAGCATGGACGGCGTAAGATATGGCTACACCTTC
many	.	TRBV5-1	TRBJ2-3	CASSLIPRDTQYF	TGCGCCAGCAGCTTGATCCCCCGTGATACGCAGTATTTT
.	.	TRBV7-9	TRBJ1-1	CASSFPVNTEAFF	TGTGCCAGCAGCTTTCCAGTGAACACTGAAGCTTTCTTT
few	TRBD2	TRBV5-1	TRBJ2-5	CASTLMGGIGQETQYF	TGCGCCAGCACCCTGATGGGGGGGATCGGGCAAGAGACCCAGTACTTC
.	.	TRBV20-1	TRBJ1-1	CSARQPTVVNTEAFF	TGCAGTGCTCGACAACCGACAGTGGTGAACACTGAAGCTTTCTTT
once	TRBD1	TRBV20-1	TRBJ2-7	CSARVGTASYEQYF	TGCAGTGCTAGAGTTGGGACAGCTTCCTACGAGCAGTACTTC
.	.	TRBV7-2	TRBJ2-3	CASSSEGGSPDTQYF	TGTGCCAGCAGCTCGGAGGGGGGATCCCCAGATACGCAGTATTTT
.	.	TRBV5-6	TRBJ2-3	CASSLPTGADTQYF	TGTGCCAGCAGCTTGCCCACCGGAGCAGATACGCAGTATTTT
.	TRBD2	TRBV20-1	TRBJ2-4	CSANSFTGTSGGAGEQYF	TGCAGTGCTAATTCTTTCACCGGGACTAGCGGGGGGGCAGGTGAGCAGTACTTC
.	.	TRBV4-1	TRBJ1-1	CASSQRYQGNTEAFF	TGCGCCAGCAGCCAAAGGTATCAGGGGAACACTGAAGCTTTCTTT
few	.	TRBV2	TRBJ2-6	CASNRGASGANVLTF	TGTGCCAGCAACCGGGGCGCTTCTGGGGCCAACGTCCTGACTTTC
few	.	TRBV25-1	TRBJ2-7	CASSDRVISSYEQYF	TGTGCCAGCAGTGATAGGGTGATCAGCTCCTACGAGCAGTACTTC
.	TRBD1	TRBV7-2	TRBJ2-7	CASSLRRTGGWEQYF	TGTGCCAGCAGCTTACGCCGGACAGGGGGCTGGGAGCAGTACTTC
once	.	TRBV11-2	TRBJ1-5	CASSLLSGAAQPQHF	TGTGCCAGCAGCTTACTATCCGGGGCAGCCCAGCCCCAGCATTTT
few	.	TRBV2	TRBJ2-7	CASRAGTSGSYEQYF	TGTGCCAGCAGGGCCGGGACATCGGGATCCTACGAGCAGTACTTC
.	.	TRBV6-5	TRBJ2-7	CASRQLPRGPYEQYF	TGTGCCAGCAGACAACTCCCCCGGGGGCCCTACGAGCAGTACTTC
.	.	TRBV5-6	TRBJ2-7	CASSLESWTGTYEQYF	TGTGCCAGCAGCTTGGAAAGTTGGACCGGTACCTACGAGCAGTACTTC
many	.	TRBV12-3/TRBV12-4	TRBJ2-7	CASSLDGADEQYF	TGTGCCAGCAGTTTAGATGGGGCTGACGAGCAGTACTTC
.	.	TRBV20-1	TRBJ1-5	CSASKTFNQPQHF	TGCAGTGCTAGTAAAACGTTCAATCAGCCCCAGCATTTT
few	.	TRBV28	TRBJ2-5	CASSLGGGVRETQYF	TGTGCCAGCAGTTTAGGTGGGGGCGTTAGAGAGACCCAGTACTTC
few	.	TRBV24-1	TRBJ2-1	CATSDRHVTSSYNEQFF	TGTGCCACCAGTGATCGACACGTTACTAGCTCCTACAATGAGCAGTTCTTC
many	TRBD1	TRBV29-1	TRBJ2-1	CSAETGGDEQFF	TGCAGCGCCGAGACAGGGGGCGATGAGCAGTTCTTC
few	.	TRBV6-4	TRBJ2-3	CASSDSYSSTDTQYF	TGTGCCAGCAGTGACTCGTACAGTAGCACAGATACGCAGTATTTT
.	.	TRBV28	TRBJ2-3	CASSGKSFSTDTQYF	TGTGCCAGCAGTGGGAAAAGCTTTAGCACAGATACGCAGTATTTT
.	.	TRBV5-5	TRBJ2-3	CASSHLTEDTQYF	TGTGCCAGCAGCCACCTAACTGAAGATACGCAGTATTTT
.	TRBD1	TRBV29-1	TRBJ2-7	CSAPGQGCGEQYF	TGCAGCGCGCCCGGACAGGGCTGTGGCGAGCAGTACTTC
.	.	TRBV5-5	TRBJ2-1	CASSPYTGGQIQFF	TGTGCCAGCAGCCCCTACACCGGGGGACAGATCCAGTTCTTC
.	.	TRBV7-9	TRBJ2-7	CASSLFRGGGYEQYF	TGTGCCAGCAGCTTATTCCGGGGAGGGGGCTACGAGCAGTACTTC
.	TRBD2	TRBV7-9	TRBJ2-5	CVSSLVGTSEETQYF	TGTGTCAGCAGCTTAGTGGGGACTAGCGAAGAGACCCAGTACTTC
.	TRBD1	TRBV27	TRBJ1-1	CASRLGQGPTEAFF	TGTGCCAGCAGACTCGGACAGGGACCCACTGAAGCTTTCTTT
few	TRBD2	TRBV28	TRBJ2-3	CASKLAGGRTDTQYF	TGTGCCAGCAAACTAGCGGGGGGGCGGACAGATACGCAGTATTTT
.	.	TRBV20-1	TRBJ2-4	CSARVGGGLVLGQYF	TGCAGTGCTAGAGTTGGCGGGGGCCTCGTCTTAGGGCAGTACTTC
few	.	TRBV29-1	TRBJ2-7	CSVVGNSGSYEQYF	TGCAGCGTTGTCGGTAATAGCGGCTCCTACGAGCAGTACTTC
few	TRBD2	TRBV7-2	TRBJ2-1	CASSLEGRGGYNEQFF	TGTGCCAGCAGCTTAGAGGGGCGGGGGGGCTACAATGAGCAGTTCTTC
.	.	TRBV10-3	TRBJ2-2	CAISEPGSNTGELFF	TGTGCCATCAGTGAACCAGGGTCGAACACCGGGGAGCTGTTTTTT